Listed here is a single T cell receptor beta chain. Its target is unknown. Germline CDR1 reads MDHEN; CDR2 reads SYDVKM. This CDR3 region has 13 residues. V lost 8 bases, J lost 5 bases, and 8 bases stayed unmatched. PCR amplification relied on 60 Vbeta primers (plus 13 Jbeta primers). Generated by immunoSEQ multiplex PCR, the TCRdb table keeps only in-frame clones and is missing some. The repertoire consists of over 130,000 clones, with 70% to 85% occurring once and the leading ten covering roughly 1.4%. This entry is derived from a study of cytomegalovirus exposure and HLA in healthy donors. Overall study findings and caveats: In vitro experiments confirmed that three CMV-associated chains were specific for CMV antigens.

The receptor was isolated from a man aged 30 to 45 in good health and CMV-seropositive. This chain joins TRBV28 and TRBJ2-5, with 7 bases that match TRBD2. The sequenced sample consisted of PBMCs. The CDR3 sequence is CASFPGREETQYF. In DNA, the CDR3 is TGTGCCAGCTTCCCAGGGCGGGAGGAGACCCAGTACTTC.